The entry below describes one T cell receptor (beta chain). These data originate in a study of blood T cells in healthy people across ages. A second about 6 to 11 cycle PCR used barcoded and J-beta primers. From the 5' RACE reads, TCRdb called clonotypes with MiXCR, one entry per CDR3 protein. This table has about 780,000 distinct CDR3 sequences, about 46% appearing once. Germline CDR1 is SNHLY and CDR2 is FYNNEI. The CDR3 covers 16 residues. V was trimmed by 6 bases and J by 2 bases, leaving 18 bases between them. The receptor was derived from a man aged 80 or over in good health. V gene TRBV2 combines with J gene TRBJ2-3; D is perhaps TRBD1 or TRBD2 (6 bases each). The sequenced sample consisted of blood. DNA for the CDR3: TGTGCCAGCAGCCCCCGGGGGCGGGCCGACACAGATACGCAGTATTTT. Its translation: CASSPRGRADTDTQYF. Together with reference TRBV2 and TRBJ2-3, the CDR3 gives the full variable domain: EPEVTQTPSHQVTQMGQEVILRCVPISNHLYFYWYRQILGQKVEFLVSFYNNEISEKSEIFDDQFSVERPDGSNFTLKIRSTKLEDSAMYFCASSPRGRADTDTQYFGPGTRLTVL.